This T cell receptor beta chain was retrieved from a study of blood T cells in healthy people across ages (dated by TCRdb to the mid-2010s). In terms of the full investigation: Template switching captured roughly one uniquely barcoded TCR beta cDNA molecule per two T cells in model experiments. Using deep sequencing normalized with unique cDNA molecular identifiers, the study measured how TCR beta repertoire diversity changes with age. The donors were split into four age groups: young (average 16 years), middle-aged (more than 35), aged (approximately 60) and long-lived (approximately 80). Donors of different ages were randomly distributed across sequencing lanes to avoid experimental bias. For two donors (one aged 18 to 30 and one aged 80 or older), the study analyzed two additional independent replicas of 1 million unique cDNA reads from the same blood draw.

From cysteine to phenylalanine, the CDR3 is 14 amino acids long. Only the CDR3 part of the read is kept: 42 bases, read in frame from the first base. CDR1 and CDR2 are drawn from the germline V gene (reference sequence): DFQATT, SNEGSKA. The germline V end is reduced by 8 bases and the J end by 8 bases; junction bases left unmatched: 16. What the authors observed across the whole study: The CMV infection status of donors was not known, potentially confounding age-related changes in expanded clonotypes. Observed TCR beta diversity per million T cells fell roughly linearly with age, and a significant reduction was already apparent by age about 38. Because profiling used bulk unsorted PBMCs, naive and antigen-experienced compartments could not be compared conclusively. The long-lived group showed more naive CD4+ T cells, fewer expanded clones and increased TCR diversity than the aged group, suggesting age selection. Observed TCR beta diversity correlated strongly with the percentage of naive T cells measured by flow cytometry. Estimates of total diversity based on one million sequenced T cells were considered lower bounds and underestimates.

This clonotype was picked up one time. Its binding antigen is unknown. The input lacks base qualities; no much larger clone sits a single base away. The donors were some 39 Caucasian individuals from Russia, aged 6 to 90 years, who were systemically healthy. Each donor gave roughly 9 milliliters of peripheral blood, drawn into EDTA-treated Vacutainer tubes. Ficoll-Paque density-gradient centrifugation was used to isolate PBMCs, with at least 7 million obtained per sample. Trizol reagent was used to extract total RNA from the PBMCs, yielding at least 6 micrograms per sample. For every donor, an aliquot of PBMCs went through flow cytometry to measure the percentages of naive CD45RAhigh/CD27high T cells. The method behind the library was 5' RACE. A second roughly 6 to 12 cycle PCR used a sample-barcoded 5' primer and a J-beta primer mix. Each TCR beta cDNA molecule received a unique molecular identifier from a template-switch 5' adaptor carrying 12 random nucleotides. Each sample yielded at least 3 million CDR3-containing paired-end reads. The Mint cDNA synthesis kit, primed by a TRBC-specific oligonucleotide, was used to synthesize first-strand cDNA from all RNA. All cDNA was treated with uracil-DNA glycosylase and then went through a first 18-cycle PCR with the universal primers M1SS and BC2_uni_R. On the study's bioinformatics: Normalization of each sample was performed by random selection of 1 million high-quality reads, each carrying a distinct molecular identifier. Reads with shared molecular identifiers were discarded instead of being binned into consensus sequences. MiTCR, set to a Q25 quality threshold and the strictest error-elimination algorithm, was used for CDR3 identification, clonotype clustering and error correction. Lower-bound total TCR beta diversity was estimated with a nonparametric unseen species model using Euler transformation. The public reads were quality trimmed at Q25 with fastp and then assembled into clones with MiXCR by TCRdb, keeping productive beta chains. All rows with the same CDR3 protein become a single entry with the most common DNA and genes. The V and J calls here are based on TCRdb, not the publication. Recorded for this sample are roughly 1.9 million distinct CDR3 sequences; about two fifths of them occurred a single time. The ten largest clones represent about 21% of the sample.

The receptor chain draws on TRBV20-1 and TRBJ1-2; 8 bases in the middle match TRBD1. This TCR came from a human donor in good health. The sequenced sample consisted of blood. The DNA is TGCAGTTCCCCTCTAACCGGGACAGGAGAAGGCTACACCTTC. Translation gives CSSPLTGTGEGYTF.